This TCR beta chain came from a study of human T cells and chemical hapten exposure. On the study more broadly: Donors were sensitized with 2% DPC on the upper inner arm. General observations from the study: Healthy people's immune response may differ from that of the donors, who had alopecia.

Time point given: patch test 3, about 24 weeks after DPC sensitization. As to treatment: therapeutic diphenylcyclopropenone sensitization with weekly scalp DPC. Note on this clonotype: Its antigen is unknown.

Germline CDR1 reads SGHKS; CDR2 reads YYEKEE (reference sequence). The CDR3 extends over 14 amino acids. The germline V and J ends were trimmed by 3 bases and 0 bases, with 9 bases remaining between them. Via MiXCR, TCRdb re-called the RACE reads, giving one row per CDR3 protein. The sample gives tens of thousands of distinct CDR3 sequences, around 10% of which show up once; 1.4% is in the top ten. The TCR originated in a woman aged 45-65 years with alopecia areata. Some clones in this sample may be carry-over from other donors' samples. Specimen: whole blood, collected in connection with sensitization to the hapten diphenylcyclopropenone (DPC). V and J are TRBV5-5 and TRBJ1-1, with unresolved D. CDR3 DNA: TGTGCCAGCAGCTCACCTTACATGAACACTGAAGCTTTCTTT. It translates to CASSSPYMNTEAFF.